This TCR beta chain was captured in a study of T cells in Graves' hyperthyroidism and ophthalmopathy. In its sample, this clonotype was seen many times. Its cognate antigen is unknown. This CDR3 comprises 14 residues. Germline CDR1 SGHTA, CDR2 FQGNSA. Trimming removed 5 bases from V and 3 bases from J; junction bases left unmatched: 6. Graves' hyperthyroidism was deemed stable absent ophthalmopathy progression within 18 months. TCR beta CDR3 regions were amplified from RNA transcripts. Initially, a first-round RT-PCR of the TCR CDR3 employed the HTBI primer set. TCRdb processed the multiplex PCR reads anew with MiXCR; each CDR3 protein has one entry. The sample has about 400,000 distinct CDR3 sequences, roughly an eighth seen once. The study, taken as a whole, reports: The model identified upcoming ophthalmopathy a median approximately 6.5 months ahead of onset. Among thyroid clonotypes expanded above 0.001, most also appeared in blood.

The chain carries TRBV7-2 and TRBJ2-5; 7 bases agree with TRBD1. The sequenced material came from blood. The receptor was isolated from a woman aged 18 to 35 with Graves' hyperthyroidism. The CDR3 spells CASSTGQLKETQYF. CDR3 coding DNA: TGTGCCAGCAGCACGGGACAGCTAAAAGAGACCCAGTACTTC.